This is a list of T cell receptor beta chains from one sample in a study of T cell responses to AZD1222 COVID-19 vaccine. This table comes from immunoSEQ multiplex PCR, and its TCRdb copy is limited to in-frame clones, with some not included. In the table there are over 130,000 clones, 85% to 95% of which are singletons. This sample comprised peripheral blood, obtained on day 0 of AZD1222 vaccination. All receptors derive from an adult in good health. Both conserved end residues are part of each CDR3. Each record gives: clone size, V gene, D gene, J gene, CDR3 protein, CDR3 DNA. A D gene is named only where the DNA matches it firmly. Clone size is shown for a subset of rows, as once, few, many or a class of expanded clone.

.	TRBV3-1/TRBV3-2	TRBD1	TRBJ1-3	CASSRKPPGTVHPSGNTIYF	TGTGCCAGCAGCCGGAAACCCCCCGGGACAGTCCACCCCTCTGGAAACACCATATATTTT
.	TRBV5-1	TRBD2	TRBJ2-3	CASSQGTSGPTDTQYF	TGCGCCAGCAGCCAGGGGACTAGCGGACCCACAGATACGCAGTATTTT
.	TRBV2	.	TRBJ1-1	CASSAGDYTEAFF	TGTGCCAGCAGCGCCGGGGACTACACTGAAGCTTTCTTT
.	TRBV9	TRBD2	TRBJ2-3	CASRAGGPGDTQYF	TGTGCCAGCAGAGCGGGGGGCCCCGGGGATACGCAGTATTTT
few	TRBV21-1	.	TRBJ2-2	CASRKCRYRDRIPGELFF	TGTGCCAGCAGGAAATGTAGGTACCGGGACAGGATCCCCGGGGAGCTGTTTTTT
.	TRBV3-1/TRBV3-2	TRBD1	TRBJ2-5	CASSQAQGARETQYF	TGTGCCAGCAGCCAGGCACAGGGGGCAAGGGAGACCCAGTACTTC
.	TRBV7-7	.	TRBJ2-5	CASSLAGSETQYF	TGTGCTAGCAGCTTAGCCGGGTCAGAGACCCAGTACTTC
once	TRBV7-2	TRBD1	TRBJ2-6	CASSQITGVLSGANVLTF	TGTGCCAGCAGCCAAATCACAGGGGTCCTGTCTGGGGCCAACGTCCTGACTTTC
.	TRBV21-1	.	TRBJ2-4	CASSETGQGGSKNIQYF	TGTGCCAGCAGCGAAACGGGACAGGGGGGATCCAAAAACATTCAGTACTTC
once	TRBV5-8	.	TRBJ1-5	CASSLVGRGNQPQHF	TGTGCCAGCAGCTTGGTGGGCAGGGGCAATCAGCCCCAGCATTTT
.	TRBV5-6	TRBD1	TRBJ1-5	CASRLRTGFANQPQHF	TGTGCCAGCAGACTCAGGACAGGTTTCGCGAATCAGCCCCAGCATTTT
once	TRBV7-9	.	TRBJ2-5	CASSAQVQETQYF	TGTGCCAGCAGCGCACAGGTACAAGAGACCCAGTACTTC
.	TRBV19	.	TRBJ1-2	CASSWGTEDYGYTF	TGTGCCAGTAGTTGGGGCACAGAAGATTATGGCTACACCTTC
.	TRBV11-2	.	TRBJ2-1	CASSLNQNNEQFF	TGTGCCAGCAGCTTAAACCAGAACAATGAGCAGTTCTTC
.	TRBV6-5	TRBD1	TRBJ2-7	CASSYSRSGQGSEQYF	TGTGCCAGCAGTTACTCCCGTTCGGGACAGGGTTCCGAGCAGTACTTC
.	TRBV5-1	TRBD1	TRBJ1-4	CASSLVQGARSNEKLFF	TGCGCCAGCAGCTTGGTCCAGGGGGCTCGGTCTAATGAAAAACTGTTTTTT
.	TRBV27	.	TRBJ1-5	CASSLYGDQGYSNQPQHF	TGTGCCAGCAGTTTATATGGGGACCAGGGGTATAGCAATCAGCCCCAGCATTTT
.	TRBV5-4	TRBD1	TRBJ1-1	CASSLARGRGMNTEAFF	TGTGCCAGCAGCTTGGCCAGGGGGCGAGGGATGAACACTGAAGCTTTCTTT
once	TRBV10-3	.	TRBJ1-1	CAISEAGANTEAFF	TGTGCCATCAGTGAGGCAGGGGCTAACACTGAAGCTTTCTTT
.	TRBV30	.	TRBJ2-2	CAWRSRGGLTGELFF	TGTGCCTGGAGGTCCAGGGGGGGACTCACCGGGGAGCTGTTTTTT
.	TRBV6-1	.	TRBJ1-4	CASSEKGDKLFF	TGTGCCAGCAGTGAAAAGGGGGATAAACTGTTTTTT
.	TRBV12-5	.	TRBJ2-7	CASANSWYFEQYF	TGTGCTAGTGCCAATTCCTGGTATTTCGAGCAGTACTTC
.	TRBV6-1	.	TRBJ1-3	CASSDGWRGNTIYF	TGTGCCAGCAGTGACGGTTGGCGCGGAAACACCATATATTTT
.	TRBV7-6	.	TRBJ1-1	CASSLALGGASGTEAFF	TGTGCCAGCAGCTTAGCGCTGGGGGGCGCTTCGGGGACTGAAGCTTTCTTT
.	TRBV9	.	TRBJ2-3	CASSPTSTRWGQYF	TGTGCCAGCAGCCCAACCTCGACCCGATGGGGGCAGTATTTT
.	TRBV7-9	.	TRBJ1-2	CASSRTGGYGYTF	TGTGCCAGCAGCCGAACAGGCGGATATGGCTACACCTTC
.	TRBV3-1/TRBV3-2	TRBD1	TRBJ2-7	CASSPTRQGIHEQYF	TGTGCCAGCAGCCCTACTCGACAGGGGATCCACGAGCAGTACTTC
.	TRBV7-2	.	TRBJ2-7	CASSLGTPEQYF	TGTGCCAGCAGCCTTGGGACTCCCGAGCAGTACTTC
once	TRBV13	.	TRBJ1-3	CASSFRGASGNTIYF	TGTGCCAGCAGCTTCCGGGGGGCATCCGGAAACACCATATATTTT
.	TRBV12-2	.	TRBJ2-7	CASRLEGWDRGLVMLSYEQYF	TGTGCAAGTCGCTTAGAAGGATGGGACAGGGGGCTCGTTATGCTTTCCTACGAGCAGTACTTC
once	TRBV5-1	.	TRBJ2-3	CASSLGGLATDTQYF	TGCGCCAGCAGCTTGGGAGGCCTAGCAACAGATACGCAGTATTTT
.	TRBV19	TRBD2	TRBJ2-1	CASSIASGLAGYNEQFF	TGTGCCAGTAGTATAGCCTCGGGACTAGCGGGTTACAATGAGCAGTTCTTC
.	TRBV6-5	TRBD1	TRBJ2-7	CASVPGQGGYEQYF	TGTGCCAGCGTCCCGGGACAGGGAGGTTACGAGCAGTACTTC
.	TRBV27	.	TRBJ2-3	CASSLLTGADTQYF	TGTGCCAGCAGTCTCCTCACTGGGGCAGATACGCAGTATTTT
.	TRBV5-6	.	TRBJ2-5	CASSLERDLARKGETQYF	TGTGCCAGCAGCTTGGAACGGGATTTGGCGCGGAAGGGGGAGACCCAGTACTTC
.	TRBV10-3	TRBD1	TRBJ1-1	CAGQGAGDTEAFF	TGTGCCGGCCAGGGGGCGGGTGACACTGAAGCTTTCTTT
.	TRBV7-2	.	TRBJ2-7	CASSLNPSGFGLGEQYF	TGTGCCAGCAGCTTAAATCCCAGCGGGTTCGGCCTCGGCGAGCAGTACTTC
.	TRBV20-1	.	TRBJ1-2	CSARGLYGYTF	TGCAGTGCTAGAGGCCTCTATGGCTACACCTTC
.	TRBV24-1	.	TRBJ2-1	CATSVGQGFGDEQFF	TGTGCCACCAGTGTCGGGCAGGGGTTCGGAGATGAGCAGTTCTTC
.	TRBV24-1	TRBD1	TRBJ1-5	CATSDPDRGWYQPQHF	TGTGCCACCAGTGACCCTGACAGGGGGTGGTATCAGCCCCAGCATTTT
.	TRBV5-1	.	TRBJ1-2	CASSFDGDGYTF	TGCGCCAGCAGCTTCGACGGAGATGGCTACACCTTC
.	TRBV11-1	TRBD1	TRBJ2-5	CASSRTGAAETQYF	TGTGCCAGCAGCCGGACAGGGGCCGCAGAGACCCAGTACTTC
.	TRBV7-2	.	TRBJ1-5	CASSLTRASNQPQHF	TGTGCCAGCAGCTTAACACGAGCTAGCAATCAGCCCCAGCATTTT
.	TRBV6-5	TRBD2	TRBJ2-3	CASSSPGLVPDTQYF	TGTGCCAGCAGTTCCCCAGGACTAGTTCCAGATACGCAGTATTTT
.	TRBV4-1	.	TRBJ1-1	CASIFRDEAFF	TGCGCCAGCATTTTCAGGGATGAAGCTTTCTTT
.	TRBV5-4	TRBD1	TRBJ2-5	CASSAGTGGVQETQYF	TGTGCCAGCAGCGCGGGGACAGGGGGTGTTCAAGAGACCCAGTACTTC
.	TRBV27	TRBD1	TRBJ1-1	CASSPLTGRDTEAFF	TGTGCCAGCAGTCCCTTGACAGGGAGGGACACTGAAGCTTTCTTT
once	TRBV5-1	TRBD2	TRBJ2-7	CASSPGLAGLSYEQYF	TGCGCCAGCAGCCCGGGACTAGCGGGATTGTCCTACGAGCAGTACTTC
.	TRBV19	TRBD1	TRBJ2-2	CASRLDRGPGELFF	TGTGCCAGTAGACTAGACAGGGGGCCCGGGGAGCTGTTTTTT
.	TRBV12-3/TRBV12-4	.	TRBJ2-5	CASSSGETQYF	TGTGCCAGCAGTTCGGGAGAGACCCAGTACTTC
.	TRBV2	TRBD1	TRBJ1-2	CASSSRQGRSWGYTF	TGTGCCAGCAGTTCCAGACAGGGCCGAAGTTGGGGCTACACCTTC
.	TRBV2	TRBD2	TRBJ2-7	CASRPGTSGSEQYF	TGTGCCAGCCGCCCCGGGACTAGCGGGAGCGAGCAGTACTTC
.	TRBV2	.	TRBJ1-2	CASTVGLGRGYTF	TGTGCCAGTACAGTCGGCCTAGGACGGGGCTACACCTTC
.	TRBV18	TRBD1	TRBJ2-7	CASSPPTTGRTYEQYF	TGTGCCAGCTCACCACCAACGACAGGGCGGACCTACGAGCAGTACTTC
.	TRBV5-5	.	TRBJ2-7	CASSLIGGGSYEQYF	TGTGCCAGCAGCTTGATTGGGGGTGGGAGCTACGAGCAGTACTTC
.	TRBV11-3	.	TRBJ2-3	CASSLASTDTQYF	TGTGCCAGCAGCTTAGCTAGCACAGATACGCAGTATTTT
.	TRBV19	.	TRBJ1-1	CASTTGGDPEAFF	TGTGCCAGTACCACGGGGGGAGATCCTGAAGCTTTCTTT